This section outlines one T cell receptor beta chain sequence together with its context. Which antigen it targets is not known. The record has no base qualities; no much larger clone is one base away. From the cysteine through the phenylalanine, the CDR3 covers 13 amino acids. The retained sequence is limited to the CDR3, 39 bases, with the frame set at the first base. CDR1 and CDR2, per the germline V gene, are SQVTM and ANQGSEA. V and J are truncated by 7 bases and 0 bases respectively, leaving an intervening sequence of 9 bases. This entry belongs to a study of shared clonotypes between healthy human individuals (dated by TCRdb to 2020 to 2021). About the study as a whole: The cohort comprised two women and a few men aged 18 to 49 years. Blood TCR repertoires of 5 or 6 healthy adults were deeply sequenced to estimate repertoire size and the extent of clonotype sharing between individuals. Leukapheresis yielded between about 0.94 and 8.9 billion PBMCs per donor. For each donor, CD4 naive and CD4 memory were each run on three plates, CD8 naive on two plates, and CD8 memory on one plate. Different laboratories and diverse techniques were used to prepare libraries and sequence TCR repertoires, to increase sequencing depth and limit assay-specific biases.

Using the deep immunoSEQ assay, TCR CDR3 regions were amplified from genomic DNA by multiplex PCR. Genomic DNA extracted from each cell subset was distributed evenly over all wells of several immunoSEQ 96-well plates, and each plate served as one replicate. For sorted subsets, each replicate PCR was loaded with approximately 200 ng genomic DNA, equivalent to 30,000 to 35,000 T cell genomes. The purified libraries were quantified using a Qubit 3.0 fluorometer, sized with a Bioanalyzer 2100, and then quantified again using the KAPA Library Quantification kit. Every immunoSEQ 96-well plate was sequenced on a dedicated single-read 150-cycle Illumina NextSeq 550 flow cell. As for the original processing: Because only junctional sequences without quality scores were contained in the immunoSEQ output, filtering matching that applied to full-length reads could not be performed. Sequences were annotated with PyIR, a Python wrapper for IgBLAST v1.9, and V/J genes and CDR3 were assigned using IMGT germline references. Reads with weak V/J assignments (E-value above 1e-6), missing CDR3, stop codons, out-of-frame junctions, or ambiguous translated residues were removed. V3J clonotypes were defined by identical inferred V gene, J gene, and CDR3 amino acid sequence. Percentage overlap between repertoires was calculated by dividing the number of shared unique clonotypes by the size of the smaller repertoire. RTK rarefaction, the Chao1 estimator, and Recon v2.1 estimates of unobserved clonotypes were used to assess repertoire richness. OLGA was used to compute generation probabilities for all TCRbeta clonotypes that the gDNA method yielded from a handful of donors. TCRdb re-hosts the immuneACCESS table, in-frame sequences only. Its copies lack some clones; in the studies checked, an unresolved V gene accounts for under half of them, and the cause for the rest is not known. The V and J calls and clone size are taken from that table; D and trimming were inferred from the DNA. This sample is represented by about 1,900,000 clones; about 94% of them were singletons. Of the sample, less than 1.5% is held by the ten largest clones.

CD8 naive samples consisted of CD45RO-negative cells that were positively selected for CCR7, yielding a CD45RA+CCR7+ population without TemRA cells. The donors were healthy, HIV-negative adults who had no recently reported acute infections or vaccinations. Every donor was a Caucasian adult living in Nashville, Tennessee, USA. Blood was obtained by leukapheresis, after which PBMCs were separated by Ficoll-Histopaque density gradient centrifugation and cryopreserved in liquid nitrogen vapor phase. Analytical flow cytometry was used to check the purity and quantity of every magnetically sorted T cell population. Genomic DNA was isolated from each sorted fraction and quantified by UV absorbance on a Nanodrop 2000c. The investigation overall reported the following: Naive subsets generally had larger estimated clonotype richness than memory subsets did. Pairwise subsampling indicated that sequencing depth was expected to affect the degree of clonotype sharing among donors. Only blood was sampled, and tissue TCR repertoires likely differ from those in blood. Rarefaction of sorted-subset datasets indicated incomplete sequencing despite the large sequencing depth. About 5% of naive CD4, 3.5% of naive CD8, around 2.3% of memory CD4, and approximately 0.4% of memory CD8 clonotypes were shared across several donors. The small number of donors limited the genetic and exposure-history diversity represented. Compared with non-shared clonotypes, the clonotypes found in all four sorted-subset donors had higher generation probabilities.

The sequence derives from a man between 18 and 35 years old in good health. The sequenced sample consisted of naive CD8+ T cells sorted from blood. Per the publication, the cell subset or site label means: CD45RA+CCR7+. The chain joins TRBV29-1 to TRBJ2-2; the D gene could be TRBD1 or TRBD2, each one agreeing over 6 bases. The DNA is as follows: TGCAGCGCGGGGGCCCCGAACACCGGGGAGCTGTTTTTT. This translates into CSAGAPNTGELFF.